These 9 T cell receptor beta chains came from one sample sequenced in a study of OX40 agonist ivuxolimab in advanced cancers. The method behind the library was the immunoSEQ multiplex PCR assay. Entries here come from immuneACCESS through TCRdb and include only in-frame sequences with V and J called. Some clones fail to appear in such tables; in the studies checked, an unresolved V gene covers under half of the shortfall, and the cause of the remainder is unknown. This sample holds 65,000 to 95,000 clones; around 94% were observed only once. The leading ten clones occupy roughly 9.8% of the sample. Sequencing was performed on CD4+ or CD8+ T cells sorted from blood, taken in a trial of the OX40 agonist ivuxolimab. The receptors come from an adult with an advanced solid tumor such as melanoma, head and neck, liver or kidney cancer.

This clone is large. The chain uses TRBV18 and TRBJ2-3; possibly TRBD1 or TRBD2 for D (5 bases each). The germline CDR1 and CDR2 sequences are KGHSH and LQKENI. Trimming removed 2 bases from V and 3 bases from J, with 6 bases in between. The CDR3 covers 13 residues. The CDR3 nucleotides are TGTGCCAGCTCACCATGGGGGACAGATACGCAGTATTTT. It specifies CASSPWGTDTQYF.

This chain uses TRBV25-1 with TRBJ1-1; D may be TRBD1 (5 bases). The V end was cut by 3 bases, the J end by 0 bases, with 11 bases between. The CDR3 contains 15 residues. The germline gives CDR1 MGHDK, CDR2 SYGVNS. CDR3 in DNA: TGTGCCAGCAGTGAGATGGGGGGGATGAACACTGAAGCTTTCTTT. Its protein product is CASSEMGGMNTEAFF.

This chain connects TRBV6-1 to TRBJ2-7; 10 bases are shared with TRBD1. The V gene's germline CDR1 is MNHNS and CDR2 SASEGT. The CDR3 contains 14 residues. Trimming took 9 bases from V and 0 from J; bases not matched to a gene: 5. The CDR3 nucleotides are TGTGCCAGTCATGACAGGGGGCACTCCTACGAGCAGTACTTC. Its translation is CASHDRGHSYEQYF.

The gene calls are TRBV9 and TRBJ2-5, with a possible D match to TRBD1 (6 bases). CDR3 length: 14 residues. Germline CDR1 reads SGDLS; CDR2 reads YYNGEE. Trimming took 4 bases from V and 5 from J, leaving 15 bases between them. The CDR3 sequence is CASSLDSPSETQYF. In nucleotides, the CDR3 is TGTGCCAGCAGCCTGGACAGCCCATCGGAGACCCAGTACTTC.

V gene TRBV5-6 combines with J gene TRBJ2-5; no firm D call. V lost 0 bases and J lost 3, with 6 bases in between. Germline V gene data show CDR1 as SGHDT and CDR2 as YYEEEE. CDR3 length equals 13 residues. CDR3 DNA sequence: TGTGCCAGCAGCTTGGGGGATGAAGAGACCCAGTACTTC. It specifies CASSLGDEETQYF.

V usage is TRBV4-1 and J usage is TRBJ1-4; D call uncertain. Trimming cost V 0 bases and J 5 bases, with 13 bases left between them. CDR3 length equals 16 residues. Germline V gives CDR1 MGHRA, CDR2 YSYEKL. Written as DNA, the CDR3 is TGCGCCAGCAGCCAAGAGGGGTTGAGGGTGAATGAAAAACTGTTTTTT. The encoded protein is CASSQEGLRVNEKLFF.

The chain combines TRBV4-1 with TRBJ2-7; no firm D call. CDR1 is MGHRA, CDR2 YSYEKL, per germline. Trimming shortened V by 4 bases and J by 1 base, and 11 bases separated the two germline ends. The CDR3 covers 14 residues. The CDR3 is CASSPKSPSYEQYF. In DNA form, the CDR3 reads TGCGCCAGCAGCCCCAAGAGTCCTTCCTACGAGCAGTACTTC.

The table lists this clone with a few counts. The chain carries TRBV5-6 and TRBJ1-6, with D perhaps matching TRBD1 (5 bases). Per germline, CDR1 SGHDT and CDR2 YYEEEE. The CDR3 is made up of 16 amino acids. Trimming shortened V by 0 bases and J by 7 bases, and 14 bases separated the two germline ends. Here the CDR3 DNA reads TGTGCCAGCAGCTTGGACAAGGGGCTTGGCAATTCACCCCTCCACTTT. Its protein is CASSLDKGLGNSPLHF.

This clone was recorded once. The chain carries TRBV7-9 and TRBJ2-1; D unclear. This CDR3 contains 12 residues. Deletions cut 3 bases from V and 7 bases from J, with 7 bases between. Germline CDR1 is SEHNR and CDR2 is FQNEAQ (reference sequence). The chain's CDR3 is CASSFHVNEQFF. For the CDR3, the DNA is TGTGCCAGCAGCTTCCATGTTAATGAGCAGTTCTTC. Based on the CDR3 plus reference TRBV7-9 and TRBJ2-1, the full variable domain is DTGVSQNPRHKITKRGQNVTFRCDPISEHNRLYWYRQTLGQGPEFLTYFQNEAQLEKSRLLSDRFSAERPKGSFSTLEIQRTEQGDSAMYLCASSFHVNEQFFGPGTRLTVL.